The 16 T cell receptor beta chains below all came from one sample that was sequenced in a study of neoadjuvant anti-PD-1 for oral cavity cancer. TCRdb's table, derived via immunoSEQ multiplex PCR, lists solely in-frame clones and lacks some. The sample consists of approximately 67,000 clones, around 80% of them appearing once. The sample consisted of PBMCs, taken before nivolumab (anti-PD-1) treatment. The receptors were sampled from a person between 40 and 85 years old with oral cavity squamous cell carcinoma.

The chain couples TRBV30 to TRBJ1-1, with a possible D match to TRBD1 (5 bases). The CDR3 sequence is 15 residues long. CDR1 and CDR2 from the germline V gene are GTSNPN and SVGIG (reference sequence). V was shortened by 3 bases and J by 0 bases, with 14 bases between the two germline ends. The CDR3 DNA follows: TGTGCCTGGAGGGAGATCGACAGAATGAACACTGAAGCTTTCTTT. Amino acid sequence: CAWREIDRMNTEAFF.

This clone was detected only once. The J gene is TRBJ1-1, the V gene TRBV6-1; D may be TRBD1 (5 bases). CDR3 length: 13 residues. The V and J ends lost 6 bases and 6 bases respectively, with 14 bases between them. Germline V CDR1 and CDR2: MNHNS, SASEGT. CDR3 region: CASREGPEAEAFF. The CDR3 region has the DNA TGTGCCAGCAGGGAGGGGCCGGAAGCTGAAGCTTTCTTT.

The rearrangement uses TRBV27 and TRBJ2-7; possible D gene TRBD1, 5 bases. The CDR3 covers 12 residues. Germline V gene lookup returns CDR1 MNHEY and CDR2 SMNVEV (reference sequence). Trimming left V 6 bases short and J 5 bases short, with 11 bases between. The CDR3 region has the DNA TGTGCCAGCAGGGGCAGGGTGGACGAGCAGTACTTC. This sequence encodes CASRGRVDEQYF.

V usage is TRBV27 and J usage is TRBJ1-5; 7 bases line up with TRBD1. Germline CDR1 MNHEY, CDR2 SMNVEV (reference sequence). Unmatched junction bases numbered 23, after V lost 6 bases and J lost 9 bases. The CDR3 has 18 residues. The chain's CDR3 is CASSPDRAVEIGYGPQHF. Written as DNA, the CDR3 is TGTGCCAGCAGCCCAGACAGGGCGGTCGAGATCGGGTACGGGCCCCAGCATTTT.

The chain has TRBV9 and TRBJ2-2, with a possible D match to TRBD2 (6 bases). This CDR3 contains 13 residues. The V end lost 1 base, the J end lost 6 bases, and 7 bases lay between the germline ends. CDR1 and CDR2 from the germline V gene are SGDLS and YYNGEE. This chain's CDR3 is CASSVTGAGELFF. The CDR3 DNA reads TGTGCCAGCAGCGTAACGGGGGCCGGGGAGCTGTTTTTT.

CDR3 coding DNA: TGTGCCAGCAGTACCTACAGGGTGACTAATGAAAAACTGTTTTTT. It translates to CASSTYRVTNEKLFF. V is TRBV27 and J is TRBJ1-4; maybe TRBD1 (6 bases). This CDR3 comprises 15 residues. Germline V gene sequence: CDR1 MNHEY, CDR2 SMNVEV (reference sequence). V was pared by 5 bases and J by 2 bases, with 12 bases between. The full variable domain, its missing parts supplied by reference TRBV27 and TRBJ1-4, is EAQVTQNPRYLITVTGKKLTVTCSQNMNHEYMSWYRQDPGLGLRQIYYSMNVEVTDKGDVPEGYKVSRKEKRNFPLILESPSPNQTSLYFCASSTYRVTNEKLFFGSGTQLSVL.

Of note for this clone: Its ends do not fully match the called genes, so a read error is possible. The V gene is TRBV27, the J gene TRBJ2-7; TRBD1 matches at 11 bases. CDR3 length equals 13 residues. Germline CDR1 reads MNHEY; CDR2 reads SMNVEV (reference sequence). The CDR3 DNA sequence: TGTGCCAGCAGCCTCCGGACAGGGGGCGCCTCAGAGTTC. It encodes CASSLRTGGASEF.

The chain combines TRBV11-2 with TRBJ2-7, with a tentative D call TRBD1 (6 bases). Germline CDR1 SGHAT, CDR2 FQNNGV. The V end was cut by 3 bases, the J end by 4 bases, with 10 bases between. The CDR3 runs 13 residues. CDR3 nucleotides: TGTGCCAGCAGCTTGGGACAAACTTACGAGCAGTACTTC. Protein product: CASSLGQTYEQYF.

This chain uses TRBV20-1 with TRBJ1-2, with D hard to call. Per germline, CDR1 DFQATT and CDR2 SNEGSKA (reference sequence). Trimming stripped 6 bases from V and 4 bases from J, with 6 bases between. This CDR3 has 10 amino acids. DNA of the CDR3: TGCAGTGCAGAAGGCTATGGCTACACCTTC. Translated, it gives CSAEGYGYTF.

The chain links TRBV27 to TRBJ1-1; the D is unclear. V dropped 4 bases and J dropped 4 bases, with 7 bases sitting between them. Germline V gives CDR1 MNHEY, CDR2 SMNVEV (reference sequence). The CDR3 length is 12 residues. The CDR3 nucleotides are TGTGCCAGCAGTTCCCGAACCACTGAAGCTTTCTTT. It translates to CASSSRTTEAFF.

The rearrangement links TRBV7-8 to TRBJ1-2; D is possibly TRBD1 (6 bases). CDR1 and CDR2 from the germline V gene are SGHVS and FQNEAQ. Trimming took 0 bases from V and 9 from J, leaving 17 bases between them. The CDR3 covers 15 residues. CDR3 sequence reads: CASSLAQGPGERYTF. The DNA for the CDR3 is TGTGCCAGCAGCTTAGCTCAGGGGCCCGGCGAACGCTACACCTTC.

This clone was picked up a small number of times. The chain links TRBV11-2 to TRBJ1-1, with no clear D. With 1 base removed from V and 8 bases from J, the gap between germline ends came to 11 bases. Germline loops: CDR1 SGHAT, CDR2 FQNNGV. CDR3 length: 13 amino acids. CDR3 residues: CASSLAGSQEAFF. The CDR3 coding sequence is TGTGCCAGCAGCTTAGCGGGTTCGCAAGAAGCTTTCTTT.

The CDR3 DNA sequence: TGTGCCAGCAGAATCGCCAGCACAGATACGCAGTATTTT. Protein: CASRIASTDTQYF. The chain has TRBV5-4 and TRBJ2-3; D is ambiguous. V was shortened by 5 bases and J by 0 bases, with 7 bases between the two germline ends. The CDR3 loop spans 13 amino acids. Germline CDR1 is SGHNT and CDR2 is YYREEE (reference sequence).

CDR3 DNA: TGCGCCAGCAGCCCAGACACTCTTAGCAATCAGCCCCAGCATTTT. Translation: CASSPDTLSNQPQHF. The chain carries TRBV5-1 and TRBJ1-5; no reliable D call. The CDR3 spans 15 residues. Deletions cut 4 bases from V and 0 bases from J, with 11 bases between. Per germline, CDR1 SGHRS and CDR2 YFSETQ.

This clone was seen once. V is TRBV5-6 and J is TRBJ1-5; possible D gene TRBD1, 6 bases. The length of the CDR3 is 14 residues. Per germline, CDR1 SGHDT and CDR2 YYEEEE. Between the trimmed V and J ends, which lost 2 bases and 4 bases, there was a span of 10 bases. CDR3 DNA sequence: TGTGCCAGCAGCTTTCGGGGGGCTAATCAGCCCCAGCATTTT. This codes for CASSFRGANQPQHF.

This chain uses TRBV5-1 with TRBJ1-5; D is possibly TRBD1 (5 bases). The CDR3 contains 15 residues. The V end was cut by 0 bases, the J end by 6 bases, with 13 bases between. Per the germline V gene, CDR1 is SGHRS and CDR2 is YFSETQ. The CDR3 protein is CASSLGPQGGQPQHF. The DNA of the CDR3 is TGCGCCAGCAGCTTGGGGCCCCAGGGAGGTCAGCCCCAGCATTTT.